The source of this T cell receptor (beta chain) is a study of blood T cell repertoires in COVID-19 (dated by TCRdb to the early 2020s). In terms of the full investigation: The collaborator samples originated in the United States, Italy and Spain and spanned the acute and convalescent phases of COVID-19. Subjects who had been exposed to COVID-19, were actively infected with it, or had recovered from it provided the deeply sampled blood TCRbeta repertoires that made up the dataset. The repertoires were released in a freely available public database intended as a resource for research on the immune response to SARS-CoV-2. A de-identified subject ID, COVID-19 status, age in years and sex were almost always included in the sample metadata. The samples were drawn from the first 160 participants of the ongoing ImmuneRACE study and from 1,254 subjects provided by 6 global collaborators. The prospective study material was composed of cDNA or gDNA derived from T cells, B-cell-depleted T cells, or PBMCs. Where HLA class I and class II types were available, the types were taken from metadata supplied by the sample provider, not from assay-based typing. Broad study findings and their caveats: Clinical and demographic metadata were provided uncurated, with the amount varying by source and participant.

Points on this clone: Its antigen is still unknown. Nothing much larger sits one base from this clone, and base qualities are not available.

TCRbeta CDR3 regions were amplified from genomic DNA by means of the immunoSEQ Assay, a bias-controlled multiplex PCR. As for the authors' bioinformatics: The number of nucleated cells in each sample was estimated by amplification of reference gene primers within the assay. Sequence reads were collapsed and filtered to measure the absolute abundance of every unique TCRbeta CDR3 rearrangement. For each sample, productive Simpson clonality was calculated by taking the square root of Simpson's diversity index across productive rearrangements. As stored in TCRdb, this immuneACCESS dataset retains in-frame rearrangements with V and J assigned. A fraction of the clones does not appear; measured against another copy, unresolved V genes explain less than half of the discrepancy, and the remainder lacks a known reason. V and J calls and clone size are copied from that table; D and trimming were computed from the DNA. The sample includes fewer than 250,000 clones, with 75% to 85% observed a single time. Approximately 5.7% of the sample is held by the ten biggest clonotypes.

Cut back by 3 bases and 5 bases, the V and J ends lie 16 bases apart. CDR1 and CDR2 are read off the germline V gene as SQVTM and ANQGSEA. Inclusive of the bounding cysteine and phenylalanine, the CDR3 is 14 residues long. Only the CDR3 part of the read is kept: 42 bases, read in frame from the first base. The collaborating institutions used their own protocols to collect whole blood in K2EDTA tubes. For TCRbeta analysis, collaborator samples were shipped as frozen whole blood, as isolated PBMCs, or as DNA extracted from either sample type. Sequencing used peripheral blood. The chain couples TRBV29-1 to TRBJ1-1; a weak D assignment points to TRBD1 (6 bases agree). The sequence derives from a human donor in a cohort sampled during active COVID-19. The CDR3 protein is CSVDPGGVRTEAFF. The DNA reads TGCAGCGTTGATCCGGGGGGCGTACGAACTGAAGCTTTCTTT.